A selection of T cell receptor beta chains follows, all from one sample in a study of untreated major depressive disorder. Produced via immunoSEQ multiplex PCR; TCRdb's table is partial and in-frame only. The sample lists 25,000 to 30,000 clones, roughly nine tenths occurring once. Material: CD4+ T cells from PBMCs. The receptors shown here come from a woman aged 25 to 45 with major depressive disorder. Both conserved end residues are part of each CDR3. D genes are given only for firm matches. The size entry is marked missing in some rows and otherwise reads once, few, many or a size class.

size: NA
D: NA
J: TRBJ2-7
V: TRBV11-2
CDR3: CASSPGSPLYEQYF
DNA: TGTGCCAGCAGTCCAGGGAGTCCCCTCTACGAGCAGTACTTC

size: NA
D: NA
J: TRBJ2-5
V: TRBV12-1
CDR3: CASSFYQETQYF
DNA: TGTGCCAGCAGCTTTTATCAAGAGACCCAGTACTTC

size: NA
D: TRBD2
J: TRBJ2-3
V: TRBV5-1
CDR3: CASSLDRGRGGLITDTQYF
DNA: TGCGCCAGCAGCTTGGATCGGGGCCGGGGGGGCCTAATCACAGATACGCAGTATTTT

size: NA
D: NA
J: TRBJ1-5
V: TRBV5-4
CDR3: CASSLNPDQPQHF
DNA: TGTGCCAGCAGCTTGAACCCTGACCAGCCCCAGCATTTT

size: NA
D: NA
J: TRBJ2-2
V: TRBV9
CDR3: CASSKYTNTGELFF
DNA: TGTGCCAGCAGCAAATATACGAACACCGGGGAGCTGTTTTTT

size: NA
D: NA
J: TRBJ2-5
V: TRBV11-2
CDR3: CASSLARETQYF
DNA: TGTGCCAGCAGCTTAGCGCGGGAGACCCAGTACTTC

size: NA
D: NA
J: TRBJ2-7
V: TRBV18
CDR3: CASSGDFLFGEQYF
DNA: TGTGCCAGCTCCGGGGACTTCCTTTTTGGCGAGCAGTACTTC

size: NA
D: TRBD1
J: TRBJ1-2
V: TRBV18
CDR3: CASSPAGGSGYYTF
DNA: TGTGCCAGCTCACCAGCAGGGGGCTCAGGTTATTACACCTTC

size: few
D: TRBD2
J: TRBJ2-1
V: TRBV7-2
CDR3: CASSLFPRGGNEQFF
DNA: TGTGCCAGCAGCTTATTTCCGCGGGGGGGCAATGAGCAGTTCTTC

size: once
D: NA
J: TRBJ2-7
V: TRBV5-4
CDR3: CASSQVNWLSYEQYF
DNA: TGTGCCAGCAGCCAAGTCAATTGGCTCTCCTACGAGCAGTACTTC

size: NA
D: TRBD1
J: TRBJ2-3
V: TRBV18
CDR3: CASSPPGPPGQGTDTQYF
DNA: TGTGCCAGCTCACCACCGGGTCCGCCGGGACAGGGCACAGATACGCAGTATTTT

size: NA
D: NA
J: TRBJ1-2
V: TRBV5-1
CDR3: CASSLSYRSNGYTF
DNA: TGCGCCAGCAGCTTGAGCTACAGGAGTAATGGCTACACCTTC

size: NA
D: NA
J: TRBJ1-4
V: TRBV10-3
CDR3: CAIRSGGSGNEKLFF
DNA: TGTGCCATCAGGTCGGGTGGCTCGGGTAATGAAAAACTGTTTTTT

size: NA
D: TRBD1
J: TRBJ2-1
V: TRBV4-2
CDR3: CASSHVQGQNNEQFF
DNA: TGTGCCAGCAGCCATGTACAGGGGCAGAACAATGAGCAGTTCTTC

size: NA
D: NA
J: TRBJ1-2
V: TRBV19
CDR3: CASTFTPRYTF
DNA: TGTGCCAGTACCTTTACCCCCCGCTACACCTTC

size: NA
D: NA
J: TRBJ1-1
V: TRBV6-6
CDR3: CASSPLSGRGTEAFF
DNA: TGTGCCAGCAGCCCCTTATCAGGGAGAGGAACTGAAGCTTTCTTT

size: once
D: NA
J: TRBJ2-2
V: TRBV5-1
CDR3: CASSFGQPGELFF
DNA: TGCGCCAGCAGCTTTGGTCAACCCGGGGAGCTGTTTTTT

size: NA
D: NA
J: TRBJ2-3
V: TRBV2
CDR3: CASSAPLGWGTDTQYF
DNA: TGTGCCAGCAGTGCCCCTTTAGGGTGGGGCACAGATACGCAGTATTTT

size: NA
D: NA
J: TRBJ1-3
V: TRBV18
CDR3: CASSHPGGTGSGNTIYF
DNA: TGTGCCAGCTCCCACCCAGGAGGGACTGGCTCTGGAAACACCATATATTTT

size: NA
D: NA
J: TRBJ1-2
V: TRBV28
CDR3: CASRRGPYGYTF
DNA: TGTGCCAGCAGGCGGGGTCCCTATGGCTACACCTTC

size: NA
D: TRBD2
J: TRBJ2-1
V: TRBV9
CDR3: CASSLTSGRADEQFF
DNA: TGTGCCAGCAGCCTTACTAGCGGGAGGGCCGATGAGCAGTTCTTC

size: NA
D: NA
J: TRBJ2-2
V: TRBV18
CDR3: CASSPQGHTGELFF
DNA: TGTGCCAGCTCACCTCAGGGGCACACCGGGGAGCTGTTTTTT

size: NA
D: NA
J: TRBJ2-3
V: TRBV29-1
CDR3: CSVAGAGADTQYF
DNA: TGCAGCGTTGCGGGGGCTGGCGCAGATACGCAGTATTTT

size: medium-sized
D: TRBD2
J: TRBJ2-7
V: TRBV5-1
CDR3: CASSSTGTSGTGEQYF
DNA: TGCGCCAGCAGCTCCACCGGGACTAGCGGAACGGGCGAGCAGTACTTC

size: NA
D: NA
J: TRBJ2-6
V: TRBV5-4
CDR3: CASSVGWSGANVLTF
DNA: TGTGCCAGCAGCGTTGGGTGGTCTGGGGCCAACGTCCTGACTTTC

size: NA
D: TRBD1
J: TRBJ2-3
V: TRBV7-2
CDR3: CASSLVAFGRGSSDTQYF
DNA: TGTGCCAGCAGCTTAGTAGCTTTCGGCAGGGGGAGCTCAGATACGCAGTATTTT

size: NA
D: NA
J: TRBJ2-1
V: TRBV2
CDR3: CASSAGESSYNEQFF
DNA: TGTGCCAGCAGCGCAGGGGAGAGCTCCTACAATGAGCAGTTCTTC

size: NA
D: TRBD2
J: TRBJ2-5
V: TRBV5-4
CDR3: CASSSLAGGRQETQYF
DNA: TGTGCCAGCAGCTCGCTCGCGGGGGGCCGCCAAGAGACCCAGTACTTC

size: NA
D: NA
J: TRBJ1-1
V: TRBV4-1
CDR3: CASSQEPDRNTEAFF
DNA: TGCGCCAGCAGCCAAGAACCTGACCGGAACACTGAAGCTTTCTTT

size: few
D: NA
J: TRBJ2-7
V: TRBV18
CDR3: CASSAASYEQYF
DNA: TGTGCCAGCTCAGCGGCTTCCTACGAGCAGTACTTC

size: NA
D: TRBD2
J: TRBJ2-7
V: TRBV27
CDR3: CASSFRGSRYEQYF
DNA: TGTGCCAGCAGTTTTCGCGGGAGTAGGTACGAGCAGTACTTC

size: NA
D: NA
J: TRBJ1-2
V: TRBV4-2
CDR3: CASSQDLGGYTF
DNA: TGTGCCAGCAGCCAAGATCTGGGTGGCTACACCTTC

size: NA
D: NA
J: TRBJ1-2
V: TRBV2
CDR3: CASSSGNYGYTF
DNA: TGTGCCAGCAGTTCAGGGAACTATGGCTACACCTTC

size: once
D: NA
J: TRBJ2-7
V: TRBV28
CDR3: CASRRGIKLYEQYF
DNA: TGTGCCAGCAGGCGGGGCATCAAATTATACGAGCAGTACTTC

size: NA
D: NA
J: TRBJ1-2
V: TRBV9
CDR3: CASSVGVQGGDGYTF
DNA: TGTGCCAGCAGCGTAGGTGTACAGGGTGGTGATGGCTACACCTTC

size: NA
D: NA
J: TRBJ2-3
V: TRBV5-6
CDR3: CASSLVGGSTDTQYF
DNA: TGTGCCAGCAGCTTGGTAGGGGGGAGCACAGATACGCAGTATTTT

size: few
D: NA
J: TRBJ2-3
V: TRBV11-3
CDR3: CASSPQGADTQYF
DNA: TGTGCCAGCAGCCCTCAGGGCGCAGATACGCAGTATTTT

size: once
D: NA
J: TRBJ2-7
V: TRBV5-5
CDR3: CASSLMDTSSYEQYF
DNA: TGTGCCAGCAGCCTAATGGACACCAGTTCCTACGAGCAGTACTTC

size: NA
D: NA
J: TRBJ1-4
V: TRBV27
CDR3: CASSLSGRWDEKLFF
DNA: TGTGCCAGCAGTTTATCGGGGCGCTGGGATGAAAAACTGTTTTTT

size: few
D: TRBD2
J: TRBJ2-1
V: TRBV12-5
CDR3: CASGFGLAGLNEQFF
DNA: TGTGCTAGTGGTTTTGGACTAGCGGGGTTAAATGAGCAGTTCTTC

size: NA
D: NA
J: TRBJ1-5
V: TRBV28
CDR3: CASSSGQPQHF
DNA: TGTGCCAGCAGTTCAGGTCAGCCCCAGCATTTT

size: NA
D: NA
J: TRBJ1-1
V: TRBV2
CDR3: CASSPGVGAEAFF
DNA: TGTGCCAGCAGCCCAGGGGTTGGCGCTGAAGCTTTCTTT

size: NA
D: NA
J: TRBJ1-1
V: TRBV7-8
CDR3: CASSLGAPVNTEAFF
DNA: TGTGCCAGCAGCTTAGGTGCTCCAGTGAACACTGAAGCTTTCTTT

size: NA
D: TRBD2
J: TRBJ2-7
V: TRBV5-4
CDR3: CASSLEGRGAYYEQYF
DNA: TGTGCCAGCAGCTTGGAGGGGCGGGGGGCTTACTACGAGCAGTACTTC